This T cell receptor (beta chain) was obtained from a study of human T cells and chemical hapten exposure. A single record per CDR3 protein comes from TCRdb applying MiXCR to the RACE reads. Of 120,000 or so distinct CDR3 sequences listed, approximately 13% are singletons. Only a few counts were recorded for this clonotype. Losses at the gene ends were 7 bases for V and 6 bases for J; bases not matched to a gene: 2. The CDR3 has 12 residues. Germline loops: CDR1 KGHDR, CDR2 SFDVKD. Time point denoted: pre-sensitization, week 0. Described treatment: therapeutic diphenylcyclopropenone sensitization with weekly scalp DPC.

The sequence came from a woman between 18 and 29 years old with alopecia areata. Some clones in this sample may be carry-over from other donors' samples. This material consisted of whole blood, taken in connection with sensitization to the hapten diphenylcyclopropenone (DPC). The chain combines TRBV24-1 with TRBJ2-3; 8 bases are shared with TRBD1. CDR3 loop: CATRDRADTQYF. The CDR3 region has the DNA TGTGCCACCAGGGACAGGGCCGATACGCAGTATTTT.